One sample yielded the 14 T cell receptor beta chains listed below, sequenced in a study of CD8+CD57+ T cells in acquired aplastic anemia. Genomic DNA provided the template from which TCR beta VDJ and CDR3 profiles were obtained. Using its own MiXCR run on the reads, TCRdb lists one record per CDR3 protein. Of about 160,000 distinct CDR3 sequences in the sample, approximately 40% were seen once. The specimen sequenced was sorted CD4+, CD8+, or CD8+CD57+ T cells (not recorded which) from PBMCs. The receptor source for this set is a human donor in good health.

Notes on this clonotype: It may be a read error: a sequence one base away is much more abundant. The rearrangement joins TRBV7-3 to TRBJ2-1; maybe TRBD2 (7 bases). The CDR3 loop spans 16 amino acids. The V end lost 5 bases, the J end lost 1 base, and 15 bases lay between the germline ends. Germline CDR1 and CDR2: SGHTA and FQGTGA. The CDR3 region is CASSARGGGSYNEQFF. CDR3 nucleotide sequence: TGTGCCAGCAGCGCGAGAGGGGGGGGGTCCTACAATGAGCAGTTCTTC.

This clonotype was observed a single time. The J gene is TRBJ2-1, the V gene TRBV24-1; 9 bases match TRBD2. This CDR3 comprises 15 residues. Germline CDR1 and CDR2: KGHDR and SFDVKD. The V and J ends lost 4 bases and 7 bases, in that order; junction bases with no gene match: 7. CDR3 sequence (DNA): TGTGCCACCAGTGACGAGGCTAGCGGGACGAATGAGCAGTTCTTC. Encoded protein: CATSDEASGTNEQFF.

This clonotype was detected ten times or more. The chain uses TRBV20-1 and TRBJ2-1; 9 bases fit TRBD2. With 1 base clipped from V and 6 bases from J, the junction kept 7 bases outside the gene matches. The CDR3 has 15 amino acids. CDR1 and CDR2 from the germline V gene are DFQATT and SNEGSKA (reference sequence). The CDR3 region has the DNA TGCAGTGCTAGAGTAGCGGGAGTGTCGTCCAATGAGCAGTTCTTC. As protein: CSARVAGVSSNEQFF.

Of note for this clonotype: Being one base from a much bigger clone, this may be a read error. This chain links TRBV19 with TRBJ1-4; D not certain. This CDR3 has 13 residues. Germline V CDR1 and CDR2: LNHDA, SQIVND (reference sequence). CDR3: CTSSFFGQEKLFF. As DNA, the CDR3 is TGTACCAGTAGCTTCTTCGGGCAAGAAAAACTGTTTTTT.

The chain has TRBV7-8 and TRBJ1-1; D uncertain. The germline CDR1 and CDR2 sequences are SGHVS and FQNEAQ. The CDR3 sequence is 16 residues long. The V end was cut by 1 base, the J end by 0 bases, with 12 bases between. CDR3: CASSLVAAGVNTEAFF. The CDR3 coding sequence is TGTGCCAGCAGCTTAGTGGCGGCGGGTGTGAACACTGAAGCTTTCTTT.

As regards this clonotype: A much larger clone differs from this one at a single base, so this may be a read error. The rearrangement joins TRBV9 to TRBJ2-7; 10 bases align to TRBD1. Germline loops: CDR1 SGDLS, CDR2 YYNGEE. This CDR3 has 16 amino acids. In DNA, the CDR3 is TGTGCCAGCAGCGTAGAGTACGGGACAGGGGTCTACGGGCAGTACTTC. This encodes CASSVEYGTGVYGQYF. Filled out from reference TRBV9 and TRBJ2-7, the complete variable domain reads DSGVTQTPKHLITATGQRVTLRCSPRSGDLSVYWYQQSLDQGLQFLIQYYNGEERAKGNILERFSAQQFPDLHSELNLSSLELGDSALYFCASSVEYGTGVYGQYFGPGTRLTVT.

The chain couples TRBV7-6 to TRBJ2-3; TRBD2 is a possible D gene (5 bases). Germline CDR1 reads SGHVS; CDR2 reads FNYEAQ. The length of the CDR3 is 16 residues. V was trimmed by 5 bases and J by 0 bases, leaving 15 bases between them. CDR3: CASSLETTGSTDTQYF. The CDR3 DNA follows: TGTGCCAGCAGCCTGGAGACTACGGGGAGCACAGATACGCAGTATTTT.

This clonotype was seen ten or more times. The V gene is TRBV20-1, the J gene TRBJ2-3; 10 bases line up with TRBD2. V lost 4 bases to trimming and J lost 3 bases; unmatched junction nucleotides: 4. The CDR3 length is 14 residues. Looked up from germline, CDR1 is DFQATT and CDR2 is SNEGSKA (reference sequence). CDR3 DNA: TGCAGTGCTACGCTAGCGGGAGTGACAGATACGCAGTATTTT. Protein sequence: CSATLAGVTDTQYF.

Only a few counts were recorded for this clonotype. The gene calls are TRBV27 and TRBJ1-5; 8 positions match TRBD1. The J segment lost 0 bases and the V segment lost 6 bases, leaving 10 bases of the junction unmatched. The CDR3 loop spans 17 amino acids. Germline V CDR1 and CDR2: MNHEY, SMNVEV (reference sequence). The CDR3 is CASRPGQGIYSNQPQHF. For the CDR3, the DNA is TGTGCCAGCAGGCCTGGACAGGGAATTTATAGCAATCAGCCCCAGCATTTT.

Remarks on this clonotype: At one end, the junction sequence differs from germline, possibly due to a read error. The V and J genes are TRBV13 and TRBJ2-1; 7 nucleotides agree with TRBD2. The CDR3 loop spans 14 amino acids. The germline CDR1 and CDR2 sequences are PRHDT and FYEKMQ (reference sequence). CDR3 residues: CASRLAGSYNEQFF. In DNA form, the CDR3 reads TGTGCCAGCCGCTTAGCGGGCTCCTACAATGAGCAGTTCTTC.

This clonotype was detected a few times. The CDR3 does not close with the conserved phenylalanine or tryptophan, likely indicating a read error. The DNA is left out, because the CDR3 cannot be placed on it with certainty; the CDR3 is given as TCRdb lists it. The chain combines TRBV27 with TRBJ2-7; the DNA was not compared with TRBD2, the D call given in the table. Germline lookup yields CDR1 MNHEY and CDR2 SMNVEV (reference sequence). The CDR3 has 9 amino acids, counting both end residues. The CDR3 sequence: CASSGGVGL.

The rearrangement uses TRBV10-3 and TRBJ1-2; D may be TRBD1 (5 bases). The CDR3 runs to 14 residues. Trimming pared 7 bases from V and 5 bases from J, leaving 17 bases between. In germline, CDR1 is ENHRY, CDR2 SYGVKD. The CDR3 spells CAITKSWDLYGYTF. CDR3 nucleotides: TGTGCCATCACCAAGAGTTGGGACTTGTATGGCTACACCTTC.

The V gene is TRBV7-8, the J gene TRBJ1-3, with no clear D. The V end lost 1 base, the J end lost 3 bases, and 13 bases lay between the germline ends. The germline CDR1 and CDR2 sequences are SGHVS and FQNEAQ. The CDR3 has 16 amino acids. The CDR3 sequence: CASSLGTVLHGNTIYF. The CDR3 nucleotides read TGTGCCAGCAGCTTAGGGACGGTCCTCCATGGAAACACCATATATTTT.

Many counts were recorded for this clonotype. The chain recombines TRBV24-1 with TRBJ2-3; D is possibly TRBD1 (6 bases). The CDR3 is made up of 16 amino acids. V lost 5 bases and J 1 base, leaving 15 bases between the germline ends. Germline assignment: CDR1 KGHDR and CDR2 SFDVKD. The CDR3 sequence is CATSVASSGGTDTQYF. DNA for the CDR3: TGTGCCACCAGTGTGGCTAGCTCAGGGGGCACAGATACGCAGTATTTT.